These T cell receptor beta chains were read from a single sample in a study of tumour-infiltrating T cells in Burkitt lymphoma. TCRdb keeps only in-frame clones here, not all; method: immunoSEQ multiplex PCR. The sample has 13,000 or so clones; approximately 83% are singletons. The sequenced sample consisted of tumor tissue. The receptor source for this set is a human donor with diffuse large B-cell lymphoma. The CDR3 runs from the conserved cysteine through the conserved F or W.

j_call: TRBJ2-2
v_call: TRBV19
cdr3_aa: CASSIHDNTGELFF

j_call: TRBJ2-7
v_call: TRBV19
cdr3_aa: CASSDSYEQYF

j_call: TRBJ1-1
v_call: TRBV19
cdr3_aa: CASSPKGYGTETFF

j_call: TRBJ2-7
v_call: TRBV4-3
cdr3_aa: CASSQDVGNYEQYF

j_call: TRBJ2-2
v_call: TRBV19
cdr3_aa: CASIPFGTLGHTGELFF

j_call: TRBJ2-1
v_call: TRBV7-2
cdr3_aa: CASSSLAGGPSYNEQFF

j_call: TRBJ1-4
v_call: TRBV9
cdr3_aa: CASSVGQVLNEKLFF

j_call: TRBJ2-1
v_call: TRBV6-1
cdr3_aa: CASSDNPGDEQFF

j_call: TRBJ1-4
v_call: TRBV10-3
cdr3_aa: CAISEGGTNEKLFF

j_call: TRBJ1-4
v_call: TRBV2
cdr3_aa: CASMANEKLFF

j_call: TRBJ2-1
v_call: TRBV19
cdr3_aa: CASSIGAQGDNEQFF

j_call: TRBJ1-1
v_call: TRBV5-5
cdr3_aa: CASSPRGTEAFF

j_call: TRBJ2-7
v_call: TRBV18
cdr3_aa: CASSPQAAPTRQYF

j_call: TRBJ2-2
v_call: TRBV13
cdr3_aa: CASSRTDPTELFF

j_call: TRBJ2-7
v_call: TRBV6-1
cdr3_aa: CASSAYEQYF

j_call: TRBJ1-1
v_call: TRBV20-1
cdr3_aa: CSAAYSEAFF

j_call: TRBJ2-3
v_call: TRBV2
cdr3_aa: CASSEFGGRTQYF

j_call: TRBJ2-5
v_call: TRBV5-1
cdr3_aa: CASSYGVETQYF

j_call: TRBJ2-1
v_call: TRBV5-4
cdr3_aa: CASSAASGGNNEQFF

j_call: TRBJ1-1
v_call: TRBV13
cdr3_aa: CASSLGGGTEAFF

j_call: TRBJ2-2
v_call: TRBV11-2
cdr3_aa: CASSLPDTGGHTGELFF

j_call: TRBJ2-3
v_call: TRBV6-4
cdr3_aa: CASSDGGAADTQYF

j_call: TRBJ2-7
v_call: TRBV5-5
cdr3_aa: CASSLGLAVYEQYF

j_call: TRBJ1-6
v_call: TRBV7-9
cdr3_aa: CASSSNIPPLHF

j_call: TRBJ1-1
v_call: TRBV9
cdr3_aa: CASSVAGGGTEAFF

j_call: TRBJ2-4
v_call: TRBV5-1
cdr3_aa: CASSSQGQGGNIQYF